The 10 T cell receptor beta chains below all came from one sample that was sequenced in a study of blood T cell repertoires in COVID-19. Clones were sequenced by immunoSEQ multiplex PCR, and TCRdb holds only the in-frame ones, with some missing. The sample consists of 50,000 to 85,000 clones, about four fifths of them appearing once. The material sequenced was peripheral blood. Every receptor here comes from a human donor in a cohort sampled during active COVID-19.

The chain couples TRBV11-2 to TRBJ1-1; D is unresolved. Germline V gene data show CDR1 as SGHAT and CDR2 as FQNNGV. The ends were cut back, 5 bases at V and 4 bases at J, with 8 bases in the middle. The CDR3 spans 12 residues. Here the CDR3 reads CASSVISTEAFF. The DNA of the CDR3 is TGTGCCAGCAGCGTAATTTCCACTGAAGCTTTCTTT.

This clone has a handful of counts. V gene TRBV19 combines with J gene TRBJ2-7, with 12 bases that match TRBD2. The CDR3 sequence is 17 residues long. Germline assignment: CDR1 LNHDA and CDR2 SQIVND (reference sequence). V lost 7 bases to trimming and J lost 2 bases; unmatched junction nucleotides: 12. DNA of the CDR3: TGTGCCAGTAACCGACTAGCGGGAGACGGATCTCCCTACGAGCAGTACTTC. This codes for CASNRLAGDGSPYEQYF.

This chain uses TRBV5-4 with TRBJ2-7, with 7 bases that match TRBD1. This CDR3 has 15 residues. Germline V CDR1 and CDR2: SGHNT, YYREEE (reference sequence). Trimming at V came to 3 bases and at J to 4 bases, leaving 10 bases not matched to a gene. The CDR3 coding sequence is TGTGCCAGCAGCTCAGGCCCCGGGACAGTTTACGAGCAGTACTTC. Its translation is CASSSGPGTVYEQYF.

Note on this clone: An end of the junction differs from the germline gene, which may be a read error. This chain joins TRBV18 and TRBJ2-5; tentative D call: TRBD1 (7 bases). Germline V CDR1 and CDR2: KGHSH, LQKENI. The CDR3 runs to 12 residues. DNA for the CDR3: TGTGCCAGCTCACCCGACTCGGGCAGGGGGGACTTC. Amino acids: CASSPDSGRGDF.

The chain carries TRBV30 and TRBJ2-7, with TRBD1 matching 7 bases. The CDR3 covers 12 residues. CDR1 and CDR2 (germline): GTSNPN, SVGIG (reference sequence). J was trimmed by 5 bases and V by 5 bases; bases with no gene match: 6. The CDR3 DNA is TGTGCCTGGGGAAGGGGGCGGGACGAGCAGTACTTC. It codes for CAWGRGRDEQYF.

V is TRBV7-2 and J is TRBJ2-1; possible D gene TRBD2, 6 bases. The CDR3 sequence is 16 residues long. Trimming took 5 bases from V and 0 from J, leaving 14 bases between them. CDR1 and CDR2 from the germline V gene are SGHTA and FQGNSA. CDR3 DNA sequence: TGTGCCAGCAGCCCAACACGGACTACCTCCTACAATGAGCAGTTCTTC. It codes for CASSPTRTTSYNEQFF.

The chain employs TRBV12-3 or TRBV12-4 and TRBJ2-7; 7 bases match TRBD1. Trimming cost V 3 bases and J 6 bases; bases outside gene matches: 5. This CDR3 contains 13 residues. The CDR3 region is CASSLYRGGEQYF. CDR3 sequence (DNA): TGTGCCAGCAGTTTGTACAGGGGCGGCGAGCAGTACTTC.

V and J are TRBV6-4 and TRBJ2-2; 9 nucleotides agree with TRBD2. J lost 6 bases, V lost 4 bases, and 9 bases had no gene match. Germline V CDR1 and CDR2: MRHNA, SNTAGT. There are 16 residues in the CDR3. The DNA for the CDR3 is TGTGCCAGCAGTGTTTTCAGTAGCGGGAGCCCCGGGGAGCTGTTTTTT. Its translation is CASSVFSSGSPGELFF.

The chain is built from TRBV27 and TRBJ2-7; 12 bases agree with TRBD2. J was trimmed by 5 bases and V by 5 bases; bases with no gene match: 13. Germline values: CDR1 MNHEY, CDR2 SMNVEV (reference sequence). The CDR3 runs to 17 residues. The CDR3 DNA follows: TGTGCCAGCAGTCCGCCTAGCGGGAGGGCCCCATCCCACGAGCAGTACTTC. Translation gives CASSPPSGRAPSHEQYF.

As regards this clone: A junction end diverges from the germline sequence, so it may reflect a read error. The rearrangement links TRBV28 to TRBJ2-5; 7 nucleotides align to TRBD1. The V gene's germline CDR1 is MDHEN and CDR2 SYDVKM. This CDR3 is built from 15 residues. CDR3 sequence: CASSFPDRSQKTQYF. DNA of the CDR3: TGTGCCAGCAGTTTCCCGGACAGGAGCCAAAAGACCCAGTACTTC.